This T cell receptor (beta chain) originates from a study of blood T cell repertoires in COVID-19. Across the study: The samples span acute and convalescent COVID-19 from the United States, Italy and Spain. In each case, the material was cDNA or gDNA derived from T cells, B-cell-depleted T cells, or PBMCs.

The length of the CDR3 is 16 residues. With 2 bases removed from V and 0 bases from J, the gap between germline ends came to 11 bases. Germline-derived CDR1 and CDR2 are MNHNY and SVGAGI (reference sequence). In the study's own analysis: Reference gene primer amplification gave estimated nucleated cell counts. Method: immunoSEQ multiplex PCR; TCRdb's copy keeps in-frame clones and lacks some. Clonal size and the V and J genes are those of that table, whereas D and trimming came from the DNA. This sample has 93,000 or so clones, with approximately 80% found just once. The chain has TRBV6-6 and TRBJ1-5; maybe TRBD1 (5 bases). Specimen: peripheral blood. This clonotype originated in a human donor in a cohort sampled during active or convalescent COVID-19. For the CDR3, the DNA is TGTGCCAGCAGTTACGACAGACAGTATAGCAATCAGCCCCAGCATTTT. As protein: CASSYDRQYSNQPQHF.